The next 19 T cell receptor beta chains were all read from a single sample in a study of neurological immune-mediated disorders. Via MiXCR, TCRdb re-called the 5' RACE reads, giving one row per CDR3 protein. The sample holds around 50,000 distinct CDR3 sequences, over 15% seen once. Sequencing was done on a sample of PBMCs. The receptors here all came from a man in his fifties or sixties in good health.

This clonotype was observed at least ten times. The rearrangement joins TRBV11-2 to TRBJ2-1; D is ambiguous. The V end lost 3 bases, the J end lost 9 bases, and 9 bases lay between the germline ends. The CDR3 length is 12 residues. Germline-derived CDR1 and CDR2 are SGHAT and FQNNGV. The CDR3 loop reads CASSFYDGEQFF. The CDR3 DNA follows: TGTGCCAGCAGCTTCTATGACGGTGAGCAGTTCTTC.

In this sample, this clonotype turned up many times. V usage is TRBV5-1 and J usage is TRBJ2-3; 10 bases agree with TRBD1. Germline assignment: CDR1 SGHRS and CDR2 YFSETQ. After removal of 3 bases from V and 5 bases from J, the junction contained 9 bases not matched to a gene. CDR3 length: 16 residues. CDR3 loop: CASSYAGTGAQDTQYF. CDR3 nucleotide sequence: TGCGCCAGCAGCTATGCCGGGACAGGGGCTCAAGATACGCAGTATTTT.

This clonotype was recorded many times. J is TRBJ1-2 and V is TRBV11-2; D perhaps matches TRBD1 (6 bases). The V gene lost 3 bases and the J gene lost 8 bases, with 13 bases spanning the gap. Germline CDR1 and CDR2: SGHAT and FQNNGV. The CDR3 length is 13 residues. The CDR3 sequence: CASSLWGARGYTF. The CDR3 bases are TGTGCCAGCAGCTTGTGGGGGGCGCGCGGCTACACCTTC.

Many counts were recorded for this clonotype. J is TRBJ2-5 and V is TRBV20-1; TRBD2 agrees at 9 bases. CDR1 DFQATT and CDR2 SNEGSKA come from the germline V gene (reference sequence). J was trimmed by 5 bases and V by 5 bases; bases with no gene match: 15. This CDR3 contains 16 residues. The CDR3 coding sequence is TGCAGTGCTCCCCTGGGGGTAGCGGGAGTACGGGAGACCCAGTACTTC. Encoded protein: CSAPLGVAGVRETQYF.

This chain joins TRBV20-1 and TRBJ2-4, with 9 bases that match TRBD1. Germline lookup yields CDR1 DFQATT and CDR2 SNEGSKA (reference sequence). The CDR3 runs to 16 residues. V lost 7 bases to trimming and J lost 6 bases; unmatched junction nucleotides: 16. Here the CDR3 reads CSVAQGARDWGNIQYF. In DNA, the CDR3 is TGCAGTGTCGCACAGGGGGCGAGAGATTGGGGAAACATTCAGTACTTC.

This clonotype was observed many times. V usage is TRBV20-1 and J usage is TRBJ2-5; 7 bases agree with TRBD2. V was pared by 5 bases and J by 3 bases, with 9 bases of the junction left unmatched. Germline lookup yields CDR1 DFQATT and CDR2 SNEGSKA (reference sequence). CDR3 length: 14 amino acids. DNA of the CDR3: TGCAGTGCTGGGGGGGGGGAAACTAAAGAGACCCAGTACTTC. This encodes CSAGGGETKETQYF.

This clonotype occurred a few times. The chain is built from TRBV6-4 and TRBJ2-2, with a weak D call TRBD1 (7 bases). Trimming took 0 bases from V and 4 from J, leaving 9 bases between them. Germline values: CDR1 MRHNA, CDR2 SNTAGT. The CDR3 length is 15 residues. The CDR3 DNA is TGTGCCAGCAGTGACTCTCAGGGGGGCACCGGGGAGCTGTTTTTT. Protein product: CASSDSQGGTGELFF.

The chain is built from TRBV4-2 and TRBJ1-6; D call uncertain. The CDR3 is made up of 15 amino acids. Germline V gene lookup returns CDR1 LGHNA and CDR2 YNFKEQ. The V end lost 2 bases, the J end lost 5 bases, and 10 bases lay between the germline ends. The CDR3 loop reads CASSQRDRDNSPLHF. Written as DNA, the CDR3 is TGTGCCAGCAGCCAACGTGACCGAGATAATTCACCCCTCCACTTT.

This clonotype was seen at least ten times. The chain couples TRBV28 to TRBJ2-1; D is unresolved. Germline CDR1 and CDR2: MDHEN and SYDVKM. The V end was cut by 4 bases, the J end by 13 bases, with 14 bases between. The CDR3 covers 12 residues. The CDR3 sequence: CASSSIHLLQFF. CDR3 nucleotide sequence: TGTGCCAGCAGTTCCATTCACCTCTTACAGTTCTTC. Combining the CDR3 with reference TRBV28 and TRBJ2-1 gives the whole variable domain DVKVTQSSRYLVKRTGEKVFLECVQDMDHENMFWYRQDPGLGLRLIYFSYDVKMKEKGDIPEGYSVSREKKERFSLILESASTNQTSMYLCASSSIHLLQFFGPGTRLTVL.

In its sample, this clonotype was seen many times. V usage is TRBV27 and J usage is TRBJ2-3; 11 bases are a match to TRBD1. Germline loops: CDR1 MNHEY, CDR2 SMNVEV (reference sequence). This CDR3 has 15 amino acids. Trimming at V came to 6 bases and at J to 5 bases, leaving 7 bases not matched to a gene. DNA for the CDR3: TGTGCCAGCAGCCAGTGGGACAGGGGGGTAGATACGCAGTATTTT. This codes for CASSQWDRGVDTQYF.

This clonotype occurred many times. The CDR3 DNA sequence: TGCAGTGCTAGAGATTTAAGTAAAGATACGCAGTATTTT. The encoded protein is CSARDLSKDTQYF. The rearrangement uses TRBV20-1 and TRBJ2-3; the D is unclear. The CDR3 is made up of 13 amino acids. The germline V and J ends were trimmed by 0 bases and 5 bases, with 9 bases remaining between them. Germline-derived CDR1 and CDR2 are DFQATT and SNEGSKA (reference sequence).

This clonotype was observed many times. The rearrangement links TRBV28 to TRBJ2-7; 14 bases agree with TRBD2. The V and J ends lost 5 bases and 5 bases, in that order; junction bases with no gene match: 5. The CDR3 is made up of 15 amino acids. CDR1 and CDR2 (germline): MDHEN, SYDVKM. In nucleotides, the CDR3 is TGTGCCAGCAGTACGACTAGCGGGAGGGGGGACGAGCAGTACTTC. Translation gives CASSTTSGRGDEQYF.

This clonotype was seen repeatedly, ten times or more. The gene calls are TRBV12-3 or TRBV12-4 and TRBJ1-1, with D uncertain. The CDR3 loop spans 9 amino acids. The germline V and J ends were trimmed by 6 bases and 11 bases, with 7 bases remaining between them. CDR3 DNA sequence: TGTGCCAGCAGCCCTGCGGCTTTCTTT. Translating gives CASSPAAFF.

This clonotype was counted many times. The chain has TRBV5-1 and TRBJ2-7, with TRBD2 matching over 8 bases. The CDR3 has 14 residues. Germline V gene sequence: CDR1 SGHRS, CDR2 YFSETQ. V trimming: 4 bases; J trimming: 5 bases; junction bases outside the gene matches: 8. CDR3 residues: CASSNAGGLNEQYF. Here the CDR3 DNA reads TGCGCCAGCAGCAACGCGGGAGGTCTCAACGAGCAGTACTTC.

The table lists this clonotype with many counts. The chain is built from TRBV20-1 and TRBJ2-7, with TRBD2 identical over 9 bases. With V trimmed by 2 bases and J by 3 bases, 2 bases remained unmatched. The germline CDR1 and CDR2 sequences are DFQATT and SNEGSKA (reference sequence). This CDR3 contains 13 residues. CDR3 DNA sequence: TGCAGTGCTAGAAATAGCGGGAGCTACGAGCAGTACTTC. Translating gives CSARNSGSYEQYF.

This clonotype was found many times. This rearrangement joins TRBV5-1 to TRBJ2-7; D possibly corresponds to TRBD2 (6 bases). From germline, CDR1 is SGHRS and CDR2 YFSETQ. Trimming took off 8 bases at V and 6 bases at J, with 24 bases between the two ends. This CDR3 contains 15 residues. CDR3: CASAQEIPLSGEQYF. The CDR3 nucleotides are TGCGCCAGTGCACAGGAGATCCCCCTTAGCGGCGAGCAGTACTTC. The entire variable domain, with the rest obtained from reference TRBV5-1 and TRBJ2-7, is as follows: KAGVTQTPRYLIKTRGQQVTLSCSPISGHRSVSWYQQTPGQGLQFLFEYFSETQRNKGNFPGRFSGRQFSNSRSEMNVSTLELGDSALYLCASAQEIPLSGEQYFGPGTRLTVT.

This clonotype was picked up many times. The rearrangement joins TRBV15 to TRBJ2-7; no clear D gene. The germline V gene has CDR1 LNHNV and CDR2 YYDKDF (reference sequence). Trimming pared 5 bases from V and 2 bases from J, leaving 10 bases between. The CDR3 is 13 amino acids. In DNA form, the CDR3 reads TGTGCCACCAGCCGCAGCCAAACCTACGAGCAGTACTTC. It specifies CATSRSQTYEQYF.

This clonotype occurred many times. The V call is TRBV6-5, the J call TRBJ2-7, with TRBD2 identical over 7 bases. The germline CDR1 and CDR2 sequences are MNHEY and SVGAGI. The CDR3 loop spans 15 amino acids. The V and J ends lost 1 base and 3 bases, in that order; junction bases with no gene match: 6. CDR3 loop: CASSYYAGESYEQYF. The CDR3 DNA reads as TGTGCCAGCAGTTACTATGCGGGAGAGAGCTACGAGCAGTACTTC.

This clonotype has ten or more counts. V gene TRBV5-1 combines with J gene TRBJ2-3; the match to TRBD2 covers 10 bases. V dropped 4 bases and J dropped 1; count of bases not matched to a gene: 9. CDR1 is SGHRS, CDR2 YFSETQ, per germline. This CDR3 spans 17 amino acids. CDR3 sequence: CASSPRTSGAGTDTQYF. The CDR3, as DNA: TGCGCCAGCAGCCCCCGGACTAGCGGAGCCGGCACAGATACGCAGTATTTT.